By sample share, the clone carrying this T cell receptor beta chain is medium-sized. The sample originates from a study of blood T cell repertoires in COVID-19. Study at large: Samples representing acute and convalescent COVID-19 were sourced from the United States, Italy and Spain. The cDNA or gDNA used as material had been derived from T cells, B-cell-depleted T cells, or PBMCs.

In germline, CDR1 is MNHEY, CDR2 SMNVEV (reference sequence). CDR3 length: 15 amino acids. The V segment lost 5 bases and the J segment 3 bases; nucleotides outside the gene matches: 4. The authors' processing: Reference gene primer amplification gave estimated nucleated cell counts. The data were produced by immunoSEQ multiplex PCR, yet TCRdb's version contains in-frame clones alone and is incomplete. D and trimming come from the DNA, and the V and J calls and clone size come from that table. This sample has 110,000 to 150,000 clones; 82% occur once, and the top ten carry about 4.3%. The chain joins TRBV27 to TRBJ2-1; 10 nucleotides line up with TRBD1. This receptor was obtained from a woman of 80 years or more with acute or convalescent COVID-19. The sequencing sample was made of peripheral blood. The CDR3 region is CASSPGTGDYNEQFF. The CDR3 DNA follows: TGTGCCAGCAGTCCCGGGACAGGGGACTACAATGAGCAGTTCTTC.